There are many counts of the clone carrying this T cell receptor (beta chain). Antigen specificity is unknown. Looked up from germline, CDR1 is SGDLS and CDR2 is YYNGEE. The CDR3 runs to 16 residues. V shed 4 bases and J 9 bases; nucleotides not matched to a gene: 18. With a duration under 2 months, the hyperthyroidism was newly diagnosed in patients aged 18 to 65. Fresh peripheral blood, 10 ml, was the source of the PBMCs. This specimen comes from a study of T cells in Graves' hyperthyroidism and ophthalmopathy. It was RNA transcripts that yielded the amplified TCR beta CDR3 regions. An initial round of RT-PCR targeting the TCR CDR3 relied on the HTBI primer set. Via MiXCR, TCRdb re-called the multiplex PCR reads, giving one row per CDR3 protein. Of around 450,000 distinct CDR3 sequences in the sample, around 15% are singletons; the top ten hold approximately 5.3%. Study-wide results and caveats: Ophthalmopathy, as predicted by the model, came a median around 6.7 months after the prediction. Among thyroid clonotypes expanded above 0.001, most also appeared in blood.

The sample comprised blood. This chain joins TRBV9 and TRBJ2-5, with 7 bases lining up with TRBD2. This TCR derives from a woman between 18 and 30 years old with Graves' hyperthyroidism. The CDR3 DNA sequence: TGTGCCAGCAGCCCGTCTGGCGGGAGTTGGATCGGGGCCCAGTACTTC. It specifies CASSPSGGSWIGAQYF.